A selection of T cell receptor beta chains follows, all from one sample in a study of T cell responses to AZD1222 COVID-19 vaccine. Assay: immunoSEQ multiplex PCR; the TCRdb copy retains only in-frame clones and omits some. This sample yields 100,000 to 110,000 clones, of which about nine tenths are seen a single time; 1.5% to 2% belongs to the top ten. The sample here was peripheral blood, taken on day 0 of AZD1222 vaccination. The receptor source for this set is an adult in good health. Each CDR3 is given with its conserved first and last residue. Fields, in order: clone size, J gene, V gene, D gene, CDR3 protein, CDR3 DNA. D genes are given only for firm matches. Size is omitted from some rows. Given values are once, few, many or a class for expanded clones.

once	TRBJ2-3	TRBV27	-	CASSFVGVRERKPTDTQYF	TGTGCCAGCAGTTTCGTCGGGGTACGGGAGAGGAAACCCACAGATACGCAGTATTTT
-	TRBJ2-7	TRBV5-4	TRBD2	CPPRAHGGGYEQYF	TGTCCCCCCCGCGCCCACGGGGGGGGGTACGAGCAGTACTTC
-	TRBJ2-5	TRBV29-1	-	CSVESRTETQYF	TGCAGCGTTGAGAGTAGGACGGAGACCCAGTACTTC
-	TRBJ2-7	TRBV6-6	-	CASSYSSEQYF	TGTGCCAGCAGTTACTCTAGCGAGCAGTACTTC
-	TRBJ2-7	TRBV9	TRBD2	CASSVVLAGEQYF	TGTGCCAGCAGCGTAGTACTAGCGGGCGAGCAGTACTTC
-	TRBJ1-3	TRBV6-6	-	CASSYRLPSYSTTIYF	TGTGCCAGCAGTTATAGATTGCCCTCATACTCGACCACCATATATTTT
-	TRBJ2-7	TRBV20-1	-	CSARDSYEQYF	TGCAGTGCTAGAGATTCATACGAGCAGTACTTC
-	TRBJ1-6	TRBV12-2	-	CASRPDRGNSPLHF	TGTGCAAGTCGACCGGACAGGGGTAATTCACCCCTCCACTTT
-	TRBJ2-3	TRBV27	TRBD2	CASSRLAGVADTQYF	TGTGCCAGCAGCCGACTAGCGGGAGTCGCAGATACGCAGTATTTT
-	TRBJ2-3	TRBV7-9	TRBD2	CASNLPGRSSDTQYF	TGTGCCAGCAACCTCCCCGGGAGGAGTTCAGATACGCAGTATTTT
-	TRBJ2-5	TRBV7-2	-	CASRPQGFGEETQYF	TGTGCCAGCAGACCGCAGGGGTTCGGGGAAGAGACCCAGTACTTC
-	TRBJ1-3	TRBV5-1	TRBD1	CASSLGWTGSNSGNTIYF	TGCGCCAGCAGCTTGGGCTGGACAGGTTCCAACTCTGGAAACACCATATATTTT
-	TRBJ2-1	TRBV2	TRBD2	CASSDGILAGVGEQFF	TGTGCCAGCAGTGATGGCATACTAGCGGGAGTCGGTGAGCAGTTCTTC
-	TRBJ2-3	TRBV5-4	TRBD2	CASSSSTSGSPSDTQYF	TGTGCCAGCAGCTCTTCGACTAGCGGGAGTCCCAGCGATACGCAGTATTTT
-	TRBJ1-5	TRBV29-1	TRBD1	CSVYLWTGNEDQPQHF	TGCAGCGTGTACCTTTGGACAGGGAATGAAGATCAGCCCCAGCATTTT
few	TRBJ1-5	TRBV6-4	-	CASSDHGGSNQPQHF	TGTGCCAGCAGTGACCATGGAGGGAGCAATCAGCCCCAGCATTTT
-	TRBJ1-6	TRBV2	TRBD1	CATSIRTGDSPLHF	TGTGCCACCAGCATCCGGACAGGGGATTCACCCCTCCACTTT
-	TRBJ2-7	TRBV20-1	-	CSASRAGNGLYEQYF	TGCAGTGCTAGTCGCGCTGGGAATGGACTCTACGAGCAGTACTTC
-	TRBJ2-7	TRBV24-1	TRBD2	CATSDLQLLASSYEQYF	TGTGCCACCAGTGATTTGCAGCTACTAGCGTCCTCCTACGAGCAGTACTTC
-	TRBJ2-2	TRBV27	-	CASSLMDDTGELFF	TGTGCCAGCAGTTTAATGGATGACACCGGGGAGCTGTTTTTT
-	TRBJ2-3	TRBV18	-	CASSPTESSTDTQYF	TGTGCCAGCTCACCGACAGAGTCTAGCACAGATACGCAGTATTTT
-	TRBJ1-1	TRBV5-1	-	CASSRTVKNTEAFF	TGCGCCAGCAGCCGGACGGTGAAGAACACTGAAGCTTTCTTT
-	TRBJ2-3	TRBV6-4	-	CASSDSTDTQYF	TGTGCCAGCAGTGACTCCACAGATACGCAGTATTTT
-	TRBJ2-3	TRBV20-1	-	CSAPKSDTQYF	TGCAGTGCTCCTAAGTCGGATACGCAGTATTTT
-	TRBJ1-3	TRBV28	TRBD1	CASSIVDRVGTGNTIYF	TGTGCCAGCAGTATCGTCGACAGGGTGGGAACTGGAAACACCATATATTTT
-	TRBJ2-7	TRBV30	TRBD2	CAWSVGLAERSYEQYF	TGTGCCTGGAGTGTAGGACTAGCGGAACGTTCCTACGAGCAGTACTTC
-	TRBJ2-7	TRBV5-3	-	CARSLQTYEQYF	TGTGCCAGAAGCCTCCAAACCTACGAGCAGTACTTC
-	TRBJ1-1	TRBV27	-	CASSLYWKGTKMNTEAFF	TGTGCCAGCAGTTTATATTGGAAGGGAACAAAAATGAACACTGAAGCTTTCTTT
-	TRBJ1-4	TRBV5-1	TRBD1	CASSPEAGTGLNEKLFF	TGCGCCAGCAGCCCGGAGGCCGGGACAGGGCTTAATGAAAAACTGTTTTTT
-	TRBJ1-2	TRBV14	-	CASSLIQEGGYTF	TGTGCCAGCAGCCTTATACAGGAGGGTGGCTACACCTTC
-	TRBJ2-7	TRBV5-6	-	CASSETPDYEQYF	TGTGCCAGCTCCGAGACACCCGATTACGAGCAGTACTTC
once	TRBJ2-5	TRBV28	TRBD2	CASSEGAGVETQYF	TGTGCCAGCAGTGAGGGTGCGGGAGTGGAGACCCAGTACTTC
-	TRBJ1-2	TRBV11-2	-	CASSLGGGYYGYTF	TGTGCCAGCAGCTTAGGAGGTGGATACTATGGCTACACCTTC
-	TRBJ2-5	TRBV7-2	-	CASAFSETQYF	TGTGCCAGCGCCTTCTCAGAGACCCAGTACTTC